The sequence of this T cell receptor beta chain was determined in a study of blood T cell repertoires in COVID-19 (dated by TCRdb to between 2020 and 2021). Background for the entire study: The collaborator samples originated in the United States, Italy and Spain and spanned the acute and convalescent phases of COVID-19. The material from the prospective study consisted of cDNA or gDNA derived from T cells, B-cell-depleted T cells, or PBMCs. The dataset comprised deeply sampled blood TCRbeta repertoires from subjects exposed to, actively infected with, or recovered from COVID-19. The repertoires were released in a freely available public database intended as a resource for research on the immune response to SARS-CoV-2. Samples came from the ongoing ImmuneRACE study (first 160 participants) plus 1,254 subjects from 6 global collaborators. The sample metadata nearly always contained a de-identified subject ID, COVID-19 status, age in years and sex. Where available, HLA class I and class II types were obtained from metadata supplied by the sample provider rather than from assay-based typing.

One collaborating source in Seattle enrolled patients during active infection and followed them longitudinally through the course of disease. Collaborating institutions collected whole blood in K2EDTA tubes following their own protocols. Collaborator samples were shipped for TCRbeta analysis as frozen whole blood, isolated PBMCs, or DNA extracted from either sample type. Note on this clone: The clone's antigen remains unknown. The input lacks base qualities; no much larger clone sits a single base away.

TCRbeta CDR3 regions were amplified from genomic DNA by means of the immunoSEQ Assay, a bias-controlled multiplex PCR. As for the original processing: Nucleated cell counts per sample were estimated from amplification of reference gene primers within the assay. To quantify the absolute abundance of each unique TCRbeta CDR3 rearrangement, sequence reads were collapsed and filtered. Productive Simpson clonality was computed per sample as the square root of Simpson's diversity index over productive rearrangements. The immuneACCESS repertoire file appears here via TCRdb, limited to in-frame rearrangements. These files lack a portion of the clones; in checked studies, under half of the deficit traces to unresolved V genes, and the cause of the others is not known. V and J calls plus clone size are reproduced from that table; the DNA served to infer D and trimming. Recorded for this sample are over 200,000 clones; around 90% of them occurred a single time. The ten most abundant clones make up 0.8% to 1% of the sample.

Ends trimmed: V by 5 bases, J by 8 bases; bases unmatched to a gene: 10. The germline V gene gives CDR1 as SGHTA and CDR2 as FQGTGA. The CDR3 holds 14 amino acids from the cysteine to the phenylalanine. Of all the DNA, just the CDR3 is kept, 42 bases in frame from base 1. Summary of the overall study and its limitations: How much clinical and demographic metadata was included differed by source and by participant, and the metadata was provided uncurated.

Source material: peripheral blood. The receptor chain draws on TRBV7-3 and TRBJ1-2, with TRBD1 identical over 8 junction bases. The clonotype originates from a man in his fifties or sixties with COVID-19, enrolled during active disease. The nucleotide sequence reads TGTGCCAGCAGCACAGGACAGGGAGTTGGCGGCTACACCTTC. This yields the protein CASSTGQGVGGYTF.